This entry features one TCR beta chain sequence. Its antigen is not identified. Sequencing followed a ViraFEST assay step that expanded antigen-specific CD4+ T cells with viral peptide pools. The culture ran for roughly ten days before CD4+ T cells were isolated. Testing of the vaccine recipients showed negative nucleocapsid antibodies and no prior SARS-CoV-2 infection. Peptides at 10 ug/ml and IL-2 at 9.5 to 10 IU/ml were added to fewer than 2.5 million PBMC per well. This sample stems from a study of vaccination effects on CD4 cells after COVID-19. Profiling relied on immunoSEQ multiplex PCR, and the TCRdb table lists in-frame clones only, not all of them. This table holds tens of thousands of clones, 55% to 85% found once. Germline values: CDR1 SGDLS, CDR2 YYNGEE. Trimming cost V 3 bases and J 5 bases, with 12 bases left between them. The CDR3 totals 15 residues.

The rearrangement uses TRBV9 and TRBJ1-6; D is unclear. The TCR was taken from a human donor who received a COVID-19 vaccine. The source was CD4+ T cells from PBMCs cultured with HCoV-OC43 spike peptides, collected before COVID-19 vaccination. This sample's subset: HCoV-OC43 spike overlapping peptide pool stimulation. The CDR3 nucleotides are TGTGCCAGCAGCGCCACGGACGGGAATAATTCACCCCTCCACTTT. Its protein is CASSATDGNNSPLHF.